The sequence of this T cell receptor beta chain was determined in a study of blood T cells in healthy people across ages. This CDR3 contains 16 residues. CDR1 is SQVTM and CDR2 is ANQGSEA in the germline V gene. For the second PCR, which ran for about 7 to 11 cycles, a sample-barcoded 5' primer and a J-beta primer mix were used. Samples each returned at least 2.5 million CDR3-containing paired-end reads. TCRdb ran MiXCR on the 5' RACE reads and lists one entry per CDR3 protein. The sample has roughly 1,700,000 distinct CDR3 sequences, over 25% seen once. Regarding this clonotype: Its antigen is as yet unknown.

General study findings and limits: Using unsorted PBMCs precluded a conclusive naive versus antigen-experienced comparison. Diversity of TCR beta correlated strongly with naive T cell percentage. Comparison with aged donors showed that long-lived donors had more naive CD4+ cells and higher diversity.

The gene calls are TRBV29-1 and TRBJ2-7; D may be TRBD1 or TRBD2 (5 bases each). Sequences were obtained from blood. This receptor was identified in a woman aged 30 to 39 in good health. The CDR3 DNA reads as TGCAGACCGTTCTACCCTGGGGACGGATTGTCCTACGAGCAGTACTTC. Protein product: CRPFYPGDGLSYEQYF.